The rows below give T cell receptor beta chains drawn from one sample of a study of T cells in localized non-small cell lung cancer. Assay used: immunoSEQ multiplex PCR; TCRdb lists only in-frame clones, some missing. The repertoire holds approximately 37,000 clones, with approximately 86% as singletons. The sample was peripheral blood, taken before any cancer treatment. The receptors come from a man aged 18-49 years with stage I lung adenocarcinoma. Each CDR3 is given with its conserved first and last residue. The D gene is left open where the match is weak. Not all rows give a size; the values are once, few, many and, for expanded clones, a class.

CDR3 protein: CASSRDRTAGSNNEKLFF; CDR3 DNA: TGTGCCAGCAGCCGAGACAGGACCGCCGGCTCCAATAATGAAAAACTGTTTTTT; V gene: TRBV4-2; J gene: TRBJ1-4; D gene: -; clone size: -
CDR3 protein: CASSPRPPGEKGKNIQYF; CDR3 DNA: TGTGCCAGCAGCCCCCGCCCTCCGGGGGAGAAAGGCAAAAACATTCAGTACTTC; V gene: TRBV7-2; J gene: TRBJ2-4; D gene: -; clone size: few
CDR3 protein: CASRKDESYNSPLHF; CDR3 DNA: TGTGCCAGCAGAAAGGATGAATCCTATAATTCACCCCTCCACTTT; V gene: TRBV6-4; J gene: TRBJ1-6; D gene: -; clone size: -
CDR3 protein: CASSLGGNDYTF; CDR3 DNA: TGTGCCAGCTCACTGGGGGGGAACGACTACACCTTC; V gene: TRBV18; J gene: TRBJ1-2; D gene: -; clone size: -
CDR3 protein: CASSQASGTVDSPLHF; CDR3 DNA: TGTGCCAGCTCACAGGCATCCGGGACGGTGGATTCACCCCTCCACTTT; V gene: TRBV18; J gene: TRBJ1-6; D gene: -; clone size: -
CDR3 protein: CASSIGQGEQYF; CDR3 DNA: TGCGCCAGCAGCATCGGACAGGGAGAGCAGTACTTC; V gene: TRBV5-1; J gene: TRBJ2-7; D gene: TRBD1; clone size: -
CDR3 protein: CASRRNTEAFF; CDR3 DNA: TGTGCCAGCAGGCGCAACACTGAAGCTTTCTTT; V gene: TRBV6-6; J gene: TRBJ1-1; D gene: -; clone size: -
CDR3 protein: CASSLGQGLNQPQHF; CDR3 DNA: TGCGCCAGCAGCTTGGGACAGGGACTCAATCAGCCCCAGCATTTT; V gene: TRBV5-1; J gene: TRBJ1-5; D gene: TRBD1; clone size: -
CDR3 protein: CASSVGGQLNTGELFF; CDR3 DNA: TGTGCCAGCAGCGTAGGGGGACAGCTGAACACCGGGGAGCTGTTTTTT; V gene: TRBV9; J gene: TRBJ2-2; D gene: TRBD1; clone size: -
CDR3 protein: CASSTGGSRQETQYF; CDR3 DNA: TGTGCCAGCAGTACAGGGGGTAGTCGCCAAGAGACCCAGTACTTC; V gene: TRBV6-1; J gene: TRBJ2-5; D gene: TRBD1; clone size: -
CDR3 protein: CATSRGRVGNQPQHF; CDR3 DNA: TGTGCCACCAGCAGGGGCAGGGTGGGCAATCAGCCCCAGCATTTT; V gene: TRBV15; J gene: TRBJ1-5; D gene: -; clone size: -
CDR3 protein: CASSTTGARRQPQHF; CDR3 DNA: TGTGCCAGTAGTACGACAGGGGCGAGACGTCAGCCCCAGCATTTT; V gene: TRBV19; J gene: TRBJ1-5; D gene: TRBD1; clone size: -
CDR3 protein: CASSEGTGGNTEAFF; CDR3 DNA: TGTGCCAGCAGTGAAGGGACAGGGGGCAACACTGAAGCTTTCTTT; V gene: TRBV6-1; J gene: TRBJ1-1; D gene: TRBD1; clone size: -
CDR3 protein: CASSLVSQVNQPQHF; CDR3 DNA: TGTGCCAGCAGTTTAGTATCACAGGTCAATCAGCCCCAGCATTTT; V gene: TRBV27; J gene: TRBJ1-5; D gene: -; clone size: -
CDR3 protein: CASSVATGGGETQYF; CDR3 DNA: TGTGCCAGCAGCGTAGCTACGGGGGGAGGAGAGACCCAGTACTTC; V gene: TRBV9; J gene: TRBJ2-5; D gene: TRBD2; clone size: once
CDR3 protein: CASSERGFLLPQPQHF; CDR3 DNA: TGTGCCAGCAGTGAACGGGGATTCCTCTTGCCTCAGCCCCAGCATTTT; V gene: TRBV27; J gene: TRBJ1-5; D gene: -; clone size: -
CDR3 protein: CASSGGLNSNQPQHF; CDR3 DNA: TGTGCCAGCAGTGGCGGACTGAATAGCAATCAGCCCCAGCATTTT; V gene: TRBV2; J gene: TRBJ1-5; D gene: -; clone size: -
CDR3 protein: CASSPGLAGIGDTQYF; CDR3 DNA: TGTGCCAGCAGCCCCGGACTAGCGGGGATAGGGGATACGCAGTATTTT; V gene: TRBV11-1; J gene: TRBJ2-3; D gene: TRBD2; clone size: once
CDR3 protein: CASSGEATGGTGELFF; CDR3 DNA: TGTGCCAGCAGCGGGGAAGCGACAGGGGGAACCGGGGAGCTGTTTTTT; V gene: TRBV11-3; J gene: TRBJ2-2; D gene: TRBD1; clone size: -
CDR3 protein: CASSLQGVHYGYTF; CDR3 DNA: TGTGCCAGCAGCTTACAGGGCGTTCACTATGGCTACACCTTC; V gene: TRBV5-5; J gene: TRBJ1-2; D gene: -; clone size: -
CDR3 protein: CASNRPGVNEQFF; CDR3 DNA: TGTGCCAGCAACAGGCCGGGAGTCAATGAGCAGTTCTTC; V gene: TRBV6-5; J gene: TRBJ2-1; D gene: -; clone size: -
CDR3 protein: CASRVQGVYGYTF; CDR3 DNA: TGTGCCAGCAGGGTCCAGGGGGTCTATGGCTACACCTTC; V gene: TRBV28; J gene: TRBJ1-2; D gene: TRBD1; clone size: few
CDR3 protein: CASSLERDRAAYGYTF; CDR3 DNA: TGCGCCAGCAGCTTGGAACGGGACAGGGCAGCCTATGGCTACACCTTC; V gene: TRBV5-1; J gene: TRBJ1-2; D gene: TRBD1; clone size: -
CDR3 protein: CASSYGGSNQPQHF; CDR3 DNA: TGTGCCAGCAGTTACGGGGGGAGCAATCAGCCCCAGCATTTT; V gene: TRBV6-6; J gene: TRBJ1-5; D gene: -; clone size: -
CDR3 protein: CASSKPSKRGSSTDTQYF; CDR3 DNA: TGTGCCAGCAGCAAACCATCGAAAAGGGGCTCTAGCACAGATACGCAGTATTTT; V gene: TRBV21-1; J gene: TRBJ2-3; D gene: -; clone size: -
CDR3 protein: CASSPGGGYEQYF; CDR3 DNA: TGTGCCAGTAGTCCAGGGGGCGGGTACGAGCAGTACTTC; V gene: TRBV19; J gene: TRBJ2-7; D gene: TRBD1; clone size: few
CDR3 protein: CASSFTTGEAGELFF; CDR3 DNA: TGTGCCAGCAGTTTTACCACAGGGGAAGCCGGGGAGCTGTTTTTT; V gene: TRBV6-5; J gene: TRBJ2-2; D gene: TRBD1; clone size: -
CDR3 protein: CASSLSGSSYNEQFF; CDR3 DNA: TGCGCCAGCAGCTTGTCAGGGTCCTCCTACAATGAGCAGTTCTTC; V gene: TRBV5-1; J gene: TRBJ2-1; D gene: -; clone size: -
CDR3 protein: CASKQRGAGDYNEQFF; CDR3 DNA: TGTGCCAGCAAGCAGCGGGGGGCCGGTGATTACAATGAGCAGTTCTTC; V gene: TRBV2; J gene: TRBJ2-1; D gene: TRBD2; clone size: -
CDR3 protein: CASSQEWRQQGVTNEKLFF; CDR3 DNA: TGTGCCAGCAGCCAAGAGTGGAGGCAGCAGGGGGTAACTAATGAAAAACTGTTTTTT; V gene: TRBV4-2; J gene: TRBJ1-4; D gene: TRBD1; clone size: -
CDR3 protein: CASSSAPAGNTIYF; CDR3 DNA: TGTGCCAGTAGTTCAGCTCCGGCTGGAAACACCATATATTTT; V gene: TRBV19; J gene: TRBJ1-3; D gene: -; clone size: -
CDR3 protein: CASSPRDWDPGEQYF; CDR3 DNA: TGTGCCAGCAGCCCCCGGGACTGGGACCCGGGGGAGCAGTACTTC; V gene: TRBV9; J gene: TRBJ2-7; D gene: -; clone size: -
CDR3 protein: CASRTKGFMYGYTF; CDR3 DNA: TGTGCCAGCAGAACTAAGGGGTTTATGTACGGCTACACCTTC; V gene: TRBV6-5; J gene: TRBJ1-2; D gene: -; clone size: -
CDR3 protein: CASSFMTASYEQYF; CDR3 DNA: TGTGCCAGCAGCTTCATGACGGCCTCCTACGAGCAGTACTTC; V gene: TRBV7-2; J gene: TRBJ2-7; D gene: -; clone size: -
CDR3 protein: CASSPGARTDTQYF; CDR3 DNA: TGTGCCAGCAGCCCAGGGGCAAGGACAGATACGCAGTATTTT; V gene: TRBV7-2; J gene: TRBJ2-3; D gene: -; clone size: -
CDR3 protein: CASSYQTGNTEAFF; CDR3 DNA: TGTGCCAGCAGTTATCAGACGGGGAACACTGAAGCTTTCTTT; V gene: TRBV6-5; J gene: TRBJ1-1; D gene: -; clone size: -
CDR3 protein: CATSRGYSHTGELFF; CDR3 DNA: TGTGCCACCAGCAGAGGGTACAGCCACACCGGGGAGCTGTTTTTT; V gene: TRBV15; J gene: TRBJ2-2; D gene: -; clone size: -
CDR3 protein: CASSLGGYGYTF; CDR3 DNA: TGTGCCAGCAGCTTGGGGGGGTATGGCTACACCTTC; V gene: TRBV5-4; J gene: TRBJ1-2; D gene: -; clone size: -
CDR3 protein: CASSIGGNTGELFF; CDR3 DNA: TGCGCCAGCAGCATTGGGGGGAACACCGGGGAGCTGTTTTTT; V gene: TRBV5-1; J gene: TRBJ2-2; D gene: -; clone size: -
CDR3 protein: CASSPPGSPLHF; CDR3 DNA: TGTGCCAGTAGTCCCCCAGGCTCACCCCTCCACTTT; V gene: TRBV19; J gene: TRBJ1-6; D gene: -; clone size: few